One sample yielded the 13 T cell receptor beta chains listed below, sequenced in a study of shared clonotypes between healthy human individuals. Only in-frame clones appear in the TCRdb table, and some are missing; sequencing was by immunoSEQ multiplex PCR. The repertoire has some 2.4 million clones, 93% of them found once; the top ten carry about 0.34%. The source material was naive CD4+ T cells from PBMCs. Documented subset: CD45RA+ positively selected. These receptors were obtained from a man between 18 and 29 years old in good health. Some clones in this sample may be carry-over from other donors' samples.

This clone was counted a single time. The chain is built from TRBV6-1 and TRBJ2-2, with a possible D match to TRBD2 (6 bases). Germline V lookup: CDR1 MNHNS, CDR2 SASEGT. V dropped 1 base and J dropped 4 bases, with 13 bases sitting between them. The CDR3 is 16 residues long. The CDR3 region is CASSEGASEVTGELFF. For the CDR3, the DNA is TGTGCCAGCAGTGAAGGGGCTAGCGAAGTCACCGGGGAGCTGTTTTTT.

The chain employs TRBV5-1 and TRBJ2-5; 10 nucleotides agree with TRBD2. The CDR3 runs to 15 residues. Germline CDR1 SGHRS, CDR2 YFSETQ. V gave up 4 bases and J gave up 4 bases; unmatched junction bases: 7. CDR3 sequence reads: CASSNPSGRSETQYF. As DNA, the CDR3 is TGCGCCAGCAGCAATCCTAGCGGGAGATCAGAGACCCAGTACTTC.

V usage is TRBV10-1 and J usage is TRBJ2-5; 7 bases agree with TRBD1. V lost 0 bases, J lost 4 bases, and 17 bases stayed unmatched. The CDR3 is 19 residues long. Per germline, CDR1 WNHNN and CDR2 SYGVQD (reference sequence). As DNA, the CDR3 is TGCGCCAGCAGTGAGTCGATCTCAGGGGCAGGGGGTCGAGGAGAGACCCAGTACTTC. As protein: CASSESISGAGGRGETQYF.

The chain couples TRBV5-1 to TRBJ2-1; D uncertain. With 5 bases removed from V and 8 bases from J, the gap between germline ends came to 17 bases. CDR1 is SGHRS, CDR2 YFSETQ, per germline. CDR3 length: 14 amino acids. The CDR3 spells CASRRSPRVDEQFF. CDR3 DNA: TGCGCCAGCAGGAGGTCCCCCCGAGTCGATGAGCAGTTCTTC.

The rearrangement joins TRBV28 to TRBJ2-7; no firm D call. Germline V gene sequence: CDR1 MDHEN, CDR2 SYDVKM. V was pared by 9 bases and J by 2 bases, with 14 bases between. This CDR3 spans 13 amino acids. CDR3 protein: CARDPAATYEQYF. The CDR3, as DNA: TGTGCCAGGGACCCTGCAGCGACCTACGAGCAGTACTTC.

Here the CDR3 reads CASSPSGGEAFF. The CDR3 DNA reads as TGTGCCAGCAGTCCATCGGGGGGTGAAGCTTTCTTT. The chain combines TRBV28 with TRBJ1-1, with D possibly TRBD1 on 5 matching bases. Germline CDR1 is MDHEN and CDR2 is SYDVKM. The CDR3 sequence is 12 residues long. V lost 5 bases and J lost 7, with 11 bases in between.

V usage is TRBV7-8 and J usage is TRBJ1-1; D is unclear. The CDR3 length is 12 residues. From germline, CDR1 is SGHVS and CDR2 FQNEAQ. The germline V and J ends were trimmed by 2 bases and 1 base, with 2 bases remaining between them. The CDR3 DNA reads as TGTGCCAGCAGCTTAACGAACACTGAAGCTTTCTTT. This sequence encodes CASSLTNTEAFF.

This clone was counted a single time. The CDR3 DNA sequence: TGTGCCAGCAGCTTGGGCGGCAGCAATCAGCCCCAGCATTTT. It translates to CASSLGGSNQPQHF. This sequence joins TRBV5-8 and TRBJ1-5, with D unresolved. There are 14 residues in the CDR3. Per the germline V gene, CDR1 is SGHTS and CDR2 is YDEGEE. The V gene lost 0 bases and the J gene lost 1 base, with 5 bases spanning the gap. The variable domain in full, completed from reference TRBV5-8 and TRBJ1-5, reads EAGVTQSPTHLIKTRGQQATLRCSPISGHTSVYWYQQALGLGLQFLLWYDEGEERNRGNFPPRFSGRQFPNYSSELNVNALELEDSALYLCASSLGGSNQPQHFGDGTRLSIL.

On this clone itself: Different DNA sequences within this sample yield the same CDR3. The chain has TRBV28 and TRBJ2-6; D not certain. CDR1 and CDR2 (germline): MDHEN, SYDVKM. This CDR3 region has 14 residues. V was shortened by 5 bases and J by 0 bases, with 5 bases between the two germline ends. The CDR3 reads CASSRSSGANVLTF. The CDR3 DNA is TGTGCCAGCAGTCGGAGCTCTGGGGCCAACGTCCTGACTTTC.

V usage is TRBV9 and J usage is TRBJ2-3; 9 bases fit TRBD2. V gave up 1 base and J gave up 8 bases; unmatched junction bases: 14. CDR1 is SGDLS, CDR2 YYNGEE, per germline. The CDR3 totals 17 residues. Written as DNA, the CDR3 is TGTGCCAGCAGCGTAAAACCGACTAGCGGATCCACAAGTACGCAGTATTTT. Translated, it gives CASSVKPTSGSTSTQYF.

V and J are TRBV5-5 and TRBJ1-2; 9 bases map to TRBD1. CDR3 length: 17 residues. Germline CDR1 and CDR2: SGHKS and YYEKEE (reference sequence). The V gene end was trimmed by 2 bases and the J gene end by 4 bases; junction bases not matched to a gene: 12. The CDR3 here is CASSFGLGQGFPYGYTF. The CDR3, as DNA: TGTGCCAGCAGCTTTGGCCTCGGACAGGGGTTCCCCTATGGCTACACCTTC.

The rearrangement joins TRBV5-5 to TRBJ1-4, with TRBD1 matching over 8 bases. The CDR3 covers 15 residues. J lost 3 bases, V lost 4 bases, and 5 bases had no gene match. CDR1 and CDR2 from the germline V gene are SGHKS and YYEKEE (reference sequence). Written as DNA, the CDR3 is TGTGCCAGCAGCGTCGGGGGACAGGCTAATGAAAAACTGTTTTTT. Translated, it gives CASSVGGQANEKLFF.

The chain is built from TRBV29-1 and TRBJ2-7; TRBD2 matches at 11 bases. V trimming: 7 bases; J trimming: 0 bases; junction bases outside the gene matches: 17. This CDR3 comprises 18 residues. Germline CDR1 reads SQVTM; CDR2 reads ANQGSEA. The CDR3 DNA reads TGCAGCGCGAAACCGACTAGCGGGAAGGGAAAGGGCTCCTACGAGCAGTACTTC. Encoded protein: CSAKPTSGKGKGSYEQYF.